These 25 T cell receptor beta chains originate from one sample sequenced in a study of OX40 agonist ivuxolimab in advanced cancers. Sequenced by immunoSEQ multiplex PCR; TCRdb stores in-frame clones only, minus some. In the table there are 70,000 to 85,000 clones, around nine tenths of which are singletons. This sample comprised CD4+ or CD8+ T cells sorted from blood, obtained in a trial of the OX40 agonist ivuxolimab. The origin of the receptors is an adult with an advanced solid tumor such as melanoma, head and neck, liver or kidney cancer.

CDR3 nucleotide sequence: TGTGCCAGCAGCCCTGGACAGGCGATGAACACTGAAGCTTTCTTT. This translates into CASSPGQAMNTEAFF. The rearrangement joins TRBV7-2 to TRBJ1-1; 7 nucleotides line up with TRBD1. Germline V gives CDR1 SGHTA, CDR2 FQGNSA. V trimming: 5 bases; J trimming: 0 bases; junction bases outside the gene matches: 6. The CDR3 consists of 15 residues.

The CDR3 here is CASSSHGGSYEQYF. DNA of the CDR3: TGTGCCAGCAGCTCCCACGGGGGCTCCTACGAGCAGTACTTC. The chain is built from TRBV28 and TRBJ2-7; D may be TRBD2 (6 bases). The V and J ends lost 6 bases and 0 bases respectively, with 12 bases between them. The CDR3 loop spans 14 amino acids. CDR1 and CDR2 from the germline V gene are MDHEN and SYDVKM.

The chain joins TRBV27 to TRBJ1-5; no definite D call. Trimming removed 5 bases at V and 5 bases at J, with 10 bases between. This CDR3 is built from 13 residues. Germline values: CDR1 MNHEY, CDR2 SMNVEV (reference sequence). The chain's CDR3 is CASSLREDQPQHF. DNA of the CDR3: TGTGCCAGCAGTCTAAGGGAAGATCAGCCCCAGCATTTT.

This rearrangement joins TRBV6-5 to TRBJ1-1; 7 bases map to TRBD1. Germline CDR1 is MNHEY and CDR2 is SVGAGI. CDR3 length: 13 amino acids. V trimming: 7 bases; J trimming: 6 bases; junction bases outside the gene matches: 8. CDR3 bases: TGTGCCAGCACCGTTGACAGGGCGTCTGAAGCTTTCTTT. This codes for CASTVDRASEAFF.

The gene calls are TRBV6-5 and TRBJ2-7, with 7 bases identical to TRBD1. From germline, CDR1 is MNHEY and CDR2 SVGAGI. The CDR3 covers 15 residues. V lost 2 bases and J lost 2; bases outside the gene matches: 6. In DNA form, the CDR3 reads TGTGCCAGCAGTTACCCGAACAGGGGAACCTACGAGCAGTACTTC. Its translation is CASSYPNRGTYEQYF.

The rearrangement links TRBV7-9 to TRBJ1-1; possible D gene TRBD1, 5 bases. There are 13 residues in the CDR3. Trimming left V 4 bases short and J 0 bases short, with 6 bases between. CDR1 and CDR2 (germline): SEHNR, FQNEAQ (reference sequence). The CDR3 spells CASSYRMNTEAFF. The CDR3 DNA sequence: TGTGCCAGCAGCTACAGGATGAACACTGAAGCTTTCTTT.

V usage is TRBV15 and J usage is TRBJ2-7; D may be TRBD2 (5 bases). Deletions cut 1 base from V and 4 bases from J, with 20 bases between. Germline V lookup: CDR1 LNHNV, CDR2 YYDKDF (reference sequence). The CDR3 is 17 amino acids. In nucleotides, the CDR3 is TGTGCCACCAGCAGAGGTAGCGTGGTGGGTGCCAAGTACGAGCAGTACTTC. Protein sequence: CATSRGSVVGAKYEQYF. Full variable domain (outside the CDR3, taken from reference TRBV15 and TRBJ2-7): DAMVIQNPRYQVTQFGKPVTLSCSQTLNHNVMYWYQQKSSQAPKLLFHYYDKDFNNEADTPDNFQSRRPNTSFCFLDIRSPGLGDTAMYLCATSRGSVVGAKYEQYFGPGTRLTVT.

The CDR3 spells CASSLAGVLVPYEQYF. The CDR3 DNA sequence: TGTGCCAGCAGTTTAGCGGGAGTTCTGGTGCCCTACGAGCAGTACTTC. V gene TRBV28 combines with J gene TRBJ2-7, with 7 nucleotides matching TRBD2. In germline, CDR1 is MDHEN, CDR2 SYDVKM. V gave up 2 bases and J gave up 2 bases; unmatched junction bases: 9. This CDR3 spans 16 amino acids.

V and J are TRBV9 and TRBJ2-1; no clear D. From germline, CDR1 is SGDLS and CDR2 YYNGEE. This CDR3 contains 15 residues. Trimming removed 1 base at V and 0 bases at J, with 8 bases between. This CDR3 reads CASSVTSSSYNEQFF. Here the CDR3 DNA reads TGTGCCAGCAGCGTAACCTCCTCCTCCTACAATGAGCAGTTCTTC.

The rearrangement links TRBV7-2 to TRBJ2-3; D might be TRBD1 (5 bases). Looked up from germline, CDR1 is SGHTA and CDR2 is FQGNSA. The CDR3 consists of 14 residues. Trimming shortened V by 1 base and J by 2 bases, and 7 bases separated the two germline ends. DNA for the CDR3: TGTGCCAGCAGCTTAGTTGGGGCCACAGATACGCAGTATTTT. Translating it yields CASSLVGATDTQYF.

The rearrangement links TRBV6-5 to TRBJ1-4, with D possibly matching TRBD1 (6 bases). Germline V lookup: CDR1 MNHEY, CDR2 SVGAGI. The CDR3 extends over 14 amino acids. Trimming took 6 bases from V and 7 from J, leaving 15 bases between them. The CDR3 here is CASRIGQQSEKLFF. The CDR3 nucleotides read TGTGCCAGCAGGATTGGACAGCAGTCTGAAAAACTGTTTTTT.

The chain's CDR3 is CASSYAMDTEAFF. DNA of the CDR3: TGTGCCAGCTCCTACGCCATGGACACTGAAGCTTTCTTT. The rearrangement links TRBV18 to TRBJ1-1; no clear D gene. V shed 6 bases and J shed 3 bases, with 11 bases lying between them. Germline values: CDR1 KGHSH, CDR2 LQKENI. This CDR3 contains 13 residues.

This rearrangement joins TRBV7-2 to TRBJ1-5; no clear D. The CDR3 covers 13 residues. Trimming took 4 bases from V and 6 from J, leaving 10 bases between them. Germline values: CDR1 SGHTA, CDR2 FQGNSA. CDR3 sequence reads: CASSWGTGQPQHF. The CDR3 DNA sequence: TGTGCCAGCAGCTGGGGTACGGGTCAGCCCCAGCATTTT.

The chain recombines TRBV7-9 with TRBJ2-1, with D perhaps matching TRBD2 (5 bases). Germline V lookup: CDR1 SEHNR, CDR2 FQNEAQ (reference sequence). The CDR3 extends over 16 amino acids. V lost 3 bases, J lost 3 bases, and 15 bases lay in between. CDR3 sequence reads: CASSLGWAGLYNEQFF. The CDR3 DNA reads as TGTGCCAGCAGCTTGGGGTGGGCGGGTCTCTACAATGAGCAGTTCTTC. Complete variable domain (other parts from reference TRBV7-9 and TRBJ2-1): DTGVSQNPRHKITKRGQNVTFRCDPISEHNRLYWYRQTLGQGPEFLTYFQNEAQLEKSRLLSDRFSAERPKGSFSTLEIQRTEQGDSAMYLCASSLGWAGLYNEQFFGPGTRLTVL.

The chain has TRBV5-1 and TRBJ1-4; D is unresolved. The CDR3 has 14 residues. V was cut by 2 bases and J by 4 bases, with 9 bases left in between. Germline V gene data show CDR1 as SGHRS and CDR2 as YFSETQ. CDR3 sequence reads: CASSFSGYNEKLFF. The CDR3 DNA reads as TGCGCCAGCAGCTTTTCAGGATATAATGAAAAACTGTTTTTT.

The rearrangement joins TRBV19 to TRBJ1-2, with D unclear. CDR1 is LNHDA, CDR2 SQIVND, per germline (reference sequence). Trimming cost V 1 base and J 14 bases, with 11 bases left between them. The CDR3 totals 11 residues. The CDR3 DNA reads as TGTGCCAGTAGTATAGGTCGGCGCGAGACCTTC. It yields the protein CASSIGRRETF. Looking up the rest from reference TRBV19 and TRBJ1-2 gives the full variable domain: DGGITQSPKYLFRKEGQNVTLSCEQNLNHDAMYWYRQDPGQGLRLIYYSQIVNDFQKGDIAEGYSVSREKKESFPLTVTSAQKNPTAFYLCASSIGRRETFGSGTRLTVV.

This clone came up a few times. V and J are TRBV6-1 and TRBJ1-2; 9 bases are a match to TRBD1. The CDR3 runs to 14 residues. Trimming cost V 6 bases and J 4 bases; bases outside gene matches: 6. CDR1 and CDR2 (germline): MNHNS, SASEGT. For the CDR3, the DNA is TGTGCCAGCAGGGGGACAGGGTTGGCCTATGGCTACACCTTC. The encoded protein is CASRGTGLAYGYTF.

V and J are TRBV6-5 and TRBJ2-1; 10 nucleotides agree with TRBD2. The CDR3 extends over 16 amino acids. With V trimmed by 4 bases and J by 6 bases, 9 bases remained unmatched. Germline V gene lookup returns CDR1 MNHEY and CDR2 SVGAGI. CDR3 loop: CASSSLAGGLFNEQFF. The DNA of the CDR3 is TGTGCCAGCAGTTCTTTAGCGGGAGGATTATTCAATGAGCAGTTCTTC.

The rearrangement joins TRBV5-1 to TRBJ2-7, with D possibly matching TRBD2 (6 bases). CDR1 and CDR2 from the germline V gene are SGHRS and YFSETQ. V gave up 2 bases and J gave up 0 bases, with 15 bases separating them. The CDR3 has 16 residues. Here the CDR3 DNA reads TGCGCCAGCAGCTTAAGTGGGGGGAAGAGCTCCTACGAGCAGTACTTC. Residues: CASSLSGGKSSYEQYF.

The table lists this clone with a count of one. The chain recombines TRBV29-1 with TRBJ2-3; tentatively, D is TRBD1 (6 bases). Trimming pared 3 bases from V and 3 bases from J, leaving 10 bases between. This CDR3 is 13 amino acids long. Germline lookup yields CDR1 SQVTM and CDR2 ANQGSEA. The CDR3 loop is CSVDTGKTDTQYF. As DNA, the CDR3 is TGCAGCGTTGATACAGGGAAGACAGATACGCAGTATTTT.

This clone was seen a few times. V gene TRBV11-1 combines with J gene TRBJ2-2, with TRBD2 matching over 7 bases. This CDR3 has 13 residues. V gave up 2 bases and J gave up 10 bases; unmatched junction bases: 4. Germline lookup yields CDR1 SGHAT and CDR2 FQDESV (reference sequence). CDR3 protein: CASSLIGTTELFF. In DNA, the CDR3 is TGTGCCAGCAGCTTAATCGGGACTACGGAGCTGTTTTTT. The full variable domain, rest sourced from reference TRBV11-1 and TRBJ2-2, is EAEVAQSPRYKITEKSQAVAFWCDPISGHATLYWYRQILGQGPELLVQFQDESVVDDSQLPKDRFSAERLKGVDSTLKIQPAELGDSAMYLCASSLIGTTELFFGEGSRLTVL.

The J gene is TRBJ2-1, the V gene TRBV6-4, with D possibly TRBD1 on 6 matching bases. Germline V gene data show CDR1 as MRHNA and CDR2 as SNTAGT. The CDR3 runs to 13 residues. Trimming pared 10 bases from V and 0 bases from J, leaving 10 bases between. The CDR3 nucleotides read TGTGCCACCTCACAGGGCTCCTACAATGAGCAGTTCTTC. This sequence encodes CATSQGSYNEQFF.

The sample holds one count of this clone. The V call is TRBV7-2, the J call TRBJ2-7, with D possibly being TRBD1 (5 bases). CDR3 length: 14 amino acids. CDR1 and CDR2 from the germline V gene are SGHTA and FQGNSA. V dropped 7 bases and J dropped 6 bases, with 19 bases sitting between them. In DNA form, the CDR3 reads TGTGCCAGCAACCTGAATAGGGCAGGGCGCGAGCAGTACTTC. Protein product: CASNLNRAGREQYF.

This chain links TRBV18 with TRBJ1-1, with a possible D match to TRBD1 (5 bases). CDR1 KGHSH and CDR2 LQKENI come from the germline V gene. The V and J ends lost 6 bases and 0 bases respectively, with 8 bases between them. This CDR3 is 13 amino acids long. The CDR3 nucleotides read TGTGCCAGCTCGGGGGACTTGAACACTGAAGCTTTCTTT. This codes for CASSGDLNTEAFF.

The J gene is TRBJ2-5, the V gene TRBV7-8; D not certain. The DNA end lines up better with TRBJ2-7; the J call may be wrong. CDR1 and CDR2 (germline): SGHVS, FQNEAQ. This CDR3 spans 9 amino acids. CDR3 bases: TGTGCCACCGAGGACGAGCAGTACTTC. This encodes CATEDEQYF.